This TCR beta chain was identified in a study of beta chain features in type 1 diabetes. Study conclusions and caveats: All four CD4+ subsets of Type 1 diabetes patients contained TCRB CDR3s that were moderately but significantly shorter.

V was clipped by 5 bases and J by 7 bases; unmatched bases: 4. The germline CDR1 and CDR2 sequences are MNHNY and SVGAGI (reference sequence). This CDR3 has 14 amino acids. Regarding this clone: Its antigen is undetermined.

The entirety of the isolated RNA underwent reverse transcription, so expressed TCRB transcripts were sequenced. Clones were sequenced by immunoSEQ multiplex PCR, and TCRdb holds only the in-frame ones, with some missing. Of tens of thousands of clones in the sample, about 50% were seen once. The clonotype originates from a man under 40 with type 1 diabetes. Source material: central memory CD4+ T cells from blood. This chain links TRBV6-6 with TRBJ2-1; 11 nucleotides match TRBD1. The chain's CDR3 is CASSRRDRGNEQFF. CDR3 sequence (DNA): TGTGCCAGCAGTCGGAGGGACAGGGGGAATGAGCAGTTCTTC.